One and the same sample provided the 28 T cell receptor beta chains below, sequenced in a study of regulatory T cells in long-lasting Graves disease. Time point meaning: newly diagnosed GD, antithyroid drugs for less than 3 months. Scientists built the TCR library using RNA that was extracted from PBMCs. iRepertoire HTBI primers and Arm-PCR of CDR3 regions built TCR beta libraries. TCRdb ran MiXCR on the multiplex PCR reads and lists one entry per CDR3 protein. The sample has some 450,000 distinct CDR3 sequences; about a sixth are singletons. These data also formed part of another study, on T cells in Graves' hyperthyroidism and ophthalmopathy.

The sample was peripheral blood mononuclear cells (PBMCs), taken at new diagnosis, from a patient treated with antithyroid drugs. These receptors originate from a woman aged 25 to 39 with Graves disease.

This clonotype was seen a single time. A read error may be the cause here, since a much bigger clone is one base away. The chain carries TRBV9 and TRBJ2-7, with TRBD2 matching 10 bases. The CDR3 loop spans 16 amino acids. The germline CDR1 and CDR2 sequences are SGDLS and YYNGEE. Trimming cost V 0 bases and J 7 bases; bases outside gene matches: 10. CDR3 DNA sequence: TGTGCCAGCAGCGTAGCTTGGTCAGCGGGAGGGGTGGAGCAGTACTTC. Its protein is CASSVAWSAGGVEQYF.

In this sample, this clonotype turned up many times. The V gene is TRBV6-2 or TRBV6-3, the J gene TRBJ1-1; the D is unclear. Trimming cost V 7 bases and J 4 bases, with 19 bases left between them. Germline values: CDR1 MNHEY, CDR2 SVGEGT. CDR3 size: 15 residues. The CDR3 nucleotides read TGTGCCAGCAACTACTTGACGGGTTCGGGCACTGAAGCTTTCTTT. Translation gives CASNYLTGSGTEAFF.

This clonotype has a count of ten or more. The V call is TRBV12-3 or TRBV12-4, the J call TRBJ1-1; 7 bases match TRBD1. The V and J ends lost 4 bases and 0 bases, in that order; junction bases with no gene match: 5. This CDR3 is 15 amino acids long. The CDR3 reads CASSSRDSLNTEAFF. CDR3 sequence (DNA): TGTGCCAGCAGTTCAAGGGACAGCTTGAACACTGAAGCTTTCTTT.

This clonotype was seen repeatedly, ten times or more. The chain uses TRBV30 and TRBJ1-2; TRBD1 matches 8 bases. Looked up from germline, CDR1 is GTSNPN and CDR2 is SVGIG (reference sequence). The CDR3 extends over 14 amino acids. The chain's CDR3 is CASARTGISGGYTF. The CDR3 DNA reads TGTGCGTCTGCCAGGACAGGGATCTCAGGAGGCTACACCTTC. The full variable domain, in which reference TRBV30 and TRBJ1-2 provide the parts outside the CDR3, is SQTIHQWPATLVQPVGSPLSLECTVEGTSNPNLYWYRQAAGRGLQLLFYSVGIGQISSEVPQNLSASRPQDRQFILSSKKLLLSDSGFYLCASARTGISGGYTFGSGTRLTVV.

This clonotype came up many times. The chain links TRBV28 to TRBJ2-1; TRBD1 aligns across 10 bases. The CDR3 is 17 residues long. Germline CDR1 and CDR2: MDHEN and SYDVKM. V gave up 3 bases and J gave up 1 base; unmatched junction bases: 6. The CDR3 sequence is CASSFRDRGPSYNEQFF. In nucleotides, the CDR3 is TGTGCCAGCAGTTTCCGAGACAGGGGGCCGTCCTACAATGAGCAGTTCTTC.

This clonotype was seen many times. The chain combines TRBV7-2 with TRBJ2-7, with 8 bases aligning to TRBD2. From germline, CDR1 is SGHTA and CDR2 FQGNSA. The CDR3 has 16 amino acids. Trimming cost V 5 bases and J 6 bases; bases outside gene matches: 15. CDR3 loop: CASSLGPRTSSGEQYF. The DNA of the CDR3 is TGTGCCAGCAGCCTAGGGCCCAGGACTAGCTCAGGCGAGCAGTACTTC.

This clonotype has at least ten counts. The CDR3 reads CSASQYEQYF. Here the CDR3 DNA reads TGCAGTGCTAGTCAGTACGAGCAGTACTTC. The V gene is TRBV20-1, the J gene TRBJ2-7, with D unresolved. CDR1 DFQATT and CDR2 SNEGSKA come from the germline V gene (reference sequence). V was shortened by 3 bases and J by 4 bases, with 4 bases between the two germline ends. The CDR3 has 10 amino acids.

This clonotype was detected ten times or more. The rearrangement uses TRBV28 and TRBJ2-7; D possibly uses TRBD1 or TRBD2 (5 bases each). Germline CDR1 MDHEN, CDR2 SYDVKM. This CDR3 is 16 amino acids long. The V end was cut by 1 base, the J end by 2 bases, with 15 bases between. CDR3 DNA: TGTGCCAGCAGTTTATATCCGGGCCGGGGCACCTACGAGCAGTACTTC. It yields the protein CASSLYPGRGTYEQYF.

This clonotype has at least ten counts. One end of the junction varies from germline; a read error may be responsible. The J gene is TRBJ2-7, the V gene TRBV4-1; 10 nucleotides match TRBD1. The length of the CDR3 is 14 residues. CDR1 and CDR2 (germline): MGHRA, YSYEKL. CDR3 in amino acids: CASSQGTGDYEQYF. The CDR3 DNA follows: TGTGCCAGCAGCCAGGGGACAGGGGACTACGAGCAGTACTTC.

This clonotype was picked up many times. The V and J genes are TRBV11-2 and TRBJ2-7, with D maybe TRBD2 (5 bases). Deletions cut 5 bases from V and 4 bases from J, with 15 bases between. CDR1 is SGHAT, CDR2 FQNNGV, per germline. The CDR3 totals 14 residues. Here the CDR3 reads CASSVEVTSYEQYF. DNA for the CDR3: TGTGCCAGCAGCGTGGAGGTAACGTCGTACGAGCAGTACTTC.

This chain joins TRBV20-1 and TRBJ2-1, with 16 bases that match TRBD2. J lost 6 bases, V lost 4 bases, and 9 bases had no gene match. Germline V gene lookup returns CDR1 DFQATT and CDR2 SNEGSKA (reference sequence). This CDR3 has 17 amino acids. The DNA of the CDR3 is TGCAGTGCTACCGGGACTAGCGGGGGGGGGGGGGGCAATGAGCAGTTCTTC. Protein: CSATGTSGGGGGNEQFF.

Details on this clonotype: A read error may be the cause here, since a much bigger clone is one base away. The chain joins TRBV28 to TRBJ2-7, with 12 bases fitting TRBD2. V shed 4 bases, J shed 4 bases, and the junction held 17 bases outside the gene matches. CDR3 length: 19 residues. Germline CDR1 is MDHEN and CDR2 is SYDVKM. Written as DNA, the CDR3 is TGTGCCAGCAGTTCCGGGAGATCTAGCGGGAGGGATGGAGAATACGAGCAGTACTTC. It specifies CASSSGRSSGRDGEYEQYF.

This clonotype has only a few counts. The gene calls are TRBV13 and TRBJ2-5; 9 nucleotides agree with TRBD1. CDR3 length: 17 amino acids. V dropped 5 bases and J dropped 2; count of bases not matched to a gene: 12. Germline V lookup: CDR1 PRHDT, CDR2 FYEKMQ (reference sequence). The CDR3 sequence is CASSPEVLDRGQETQYF. The DNA for the CDR3 is TGTGCCAGCAGCCCCGAGGTCCTGGACAGGGGACAAGAGACCCAGTACTTC.

This clonotype was detected ten times or more. This sequence joins TRBV11-2 and TRBJ1-1; D uncertain. Germline loops: CDR1 SGHAT, CDR2 FQNNGV. Deletions cut 6 bases from V and 1 base from J, with 9 bases between. The CDR3 length is 13 residues. Here the CDR3 DNA reads TGTGCCAGCAGTTTATCTGGGAACACTGAAGCTTTCTTT. It encodes CASSLSGNTEAFF.

The chain couples TRBV4-1 to TRBJ2-1; 8 bases map to TRBD1. Trimming cost V 4 bases and J 4 bases; bases outside gene matches: 3. The CDR3 runs 14 residues. Germline V lookup: CDR1 MGHRA, CDR2 YSYEKL. CDR3 sequence (DNA): TGCGCCAGCAGCCTGACAGGGGTGTACAATGAGCAGTTCTTC. This encodes CASSLTGVYNEQFF.

This clonotype was counted ten times or more. This chain joins TRBV6-5 and TRBJ1-2; D remains unclear. The CDR3 totals 13 residues. Germline CDR1 reads MNHEY; CDR2 reads SVGAGI. The V end was cut by 2 bases, the J end by 4 bases, with 8 bases between. The chain's CDR3 is CASSYGHGYGYTF. As DNA, the CDR3 is TGTGCCAGCAGTTACGGGCACGGCTATGGCTACACCTTC.

V gene TRBV28 combines with J gene TRBJ1-2; D remains unclear. CDR1 is MDHEN, CDR2 SYDVKM, per germline. The CDR3 totals 15 residues. The V and J ends lost 3 bases and 6 bases respectively, with 17 bases between them. The CDR3 bases are TGTGCCAGCAGTTTCCCCCCCACTCCTAAGGATGGCTACACCTTC. This encodes CASSFPPTPKDGYTF.

The rearrangement joins TRBV5-1 to TRBJ1-1; possible D gene TRBD1, 5 bases. This CDR3 has 13 residues. The V end lost 4 bases, the J end lost 4 bases, and 11 bases lay between the germline ends. CDR1 and CDR2 (germline): SGHRS, YFSETQ. DNA for the CDR3: TGCGCCAGCAGCCAAAGGGGAGTCACTGAAGCTTTCTTT. The encoded protein is CASSQRGVTEAFF.

This clonotype was seen many times. This chain connects TRBV20-1 to TRBJ1-1, with 9 bases lining up with TRBD1. This CDR3 has 14 residues. Germline CDR1 and CDR2: DFQATT and SNEGSKA (reference sequence). V lost 4 bases and J lost 0; bases outside the gene matches: 3. The CDR3 loop is CSATGQGMNTEAFF. The CDR3 coding sequence is TGCAGTGCTACGGGACAGGGTATGAACACTGAAGCTTTCTTT.

At least ten counts were recorded for this clonotype. The chain employs TRBV3-1 and TRBJ2-4; 8 positions match TRBD2. CDR3 length equals 16 residues. The ends lost 4 bases at V and 0 bases at J; junction bases unmatched: 5. Germline assignment: CDR1 LGHDT and CDR2 YNNKEL (reference sequence). DNA of the CDR3: TGTGCCAGCAGCCGGTCCCTAGCGGGAGCCAAAAACATTCAGTACTTC. The encoded protein is CASSRSLAGAKNIQYF.

The chain carries TRBV10-2 and TRBJ1-2; 8 bases fit TRBD1. CDR1 WSHSY and CDR2 SAAADI come from the germline V gene. This CDR3 is 19 amino acids long. The V segment lost 0 bases and the J segment 0 bases; nucleotides outside the gene matches: 12. As DNA, the CDR3 is TGCGCCAGCAGTGAGTCAGCCCTTGGCAGGGGGCAGGCTAACTATGGCTACACCTTC. It translates to CASSESALGRGQANYGYTF.

V is TRBV6-1 and J is TRBJ2-1; 12 bases line up with TRBD2. Trimming cost V 6 bases and J 3 bases; bases outside gene matches: 12. Germline values: CDR1 MNHNS, CDR2 SASEGT. There are 18 residues in the CDR3. DNA of the CDR3: TGTGCCAGCAGACCGGTCGGGACTAGCGGGCCCCTCTACAATGAGCAGTTCTTC. Translation: CASRPVGTSGPLYNEQFF.

This clonotype was found many times. This chain uses TRBV29-1 with TRBJ1-5; TRBD1 might be the D (5 bases). This CDR3 is built from 13 residues. Germline CDR1 is SQVTM and CDR2 is ANQGSEA. The V gene lost 4 bases and the J gene lost 4 bases, with 11 bases spanning the gap. CDR3 region: CSVARGGNQPQHF. Here the CDR3 DNA reads TGCAGCGTTGCCCGGGGCGGGAATCAGCCCCAGCATTTT.

This clonotype was detected many times. The chain recombines TRBV10-3 with TRBJ1-1; 7 nucleotides line up with TRBD1. This CDR3 contains 14 residues. In germline, CDR1 is ENHRY, CDR2 SYGVKD. J lost 8 bases, V lost 7 bases, and 13 bases had no gene match. The CDR3 region is CAINVGQSMEEAFF. For the CDR3, the DNA is TGTGCCATCAATGTGGGACAGTCTATGGAGGAAGCTTTCTTT.

The J gene is TRBJ1-5, the V gene TRBV20-1; D is unclear. The CDR3 totals 17 residues. Germline V gene sequence: CDR1 DFQATT, CDR2 SNEGSKA (reference sequence). Trimming left V 0 bases short and J 0 bases short, with 15 bases between. In DNA, the CDR3 is TGCAGTGCTAGAGATCTGGCGGGCCCGCATAGCAATCAGCCCCAGCATTTT. It codes for CSARDLAGPHSNQPQHF.

This clonotype showed up many times. V usage is TRBV12-3 or TRBV12-4 and J usage is TRBJ2-5; possible D gene TRBD2, 6 bases. The length of the CDR3 is 14 residues. Trimming stripped 5 bases from V and 0 bases from J, with 10 bases between. The CDR3 sequence: CASSPRDYQETQYF. The CDR3 coding sequence is TGTGCCAGCAGTCCGAGGGACTACCAAGAGACCCAGTACTTC.

This clonotype occurred many times. V is TRBV6-1 and J is TRBJ2-1; D call uncertain. The CDR3 has 9 residues. V lost 6 bases and J 8 bases, leaving 2 bases between the germline ends. CDR1 is MNHNS, CDR2 SASEGT, per germline. The DNA of the CDR3 is TGTGCCAGCAGCTATGAGCAGTTCTTC. Translating gives CASSYEQFF.

There are many counts of this clonotype. V gene TRBV11-2 combines with J gene TRBJ2-1, with 9 nucleotides matching TRBD2. The germline CDR1 and CDR2 sequences are SGHAT and FQNNGV. Germline trimming cut 3 bases from V and 2 bases from J; bases unmatched to any gene: 5. The CDR3 loop spans 16 amino acids. The CDR3 coding sequence is TGTGCCAGCAGCTTGATGACTAGCGGCCCCTACAATGAGCAGTTCTTC. As protein: CASSLMTSGPYNEQFF.